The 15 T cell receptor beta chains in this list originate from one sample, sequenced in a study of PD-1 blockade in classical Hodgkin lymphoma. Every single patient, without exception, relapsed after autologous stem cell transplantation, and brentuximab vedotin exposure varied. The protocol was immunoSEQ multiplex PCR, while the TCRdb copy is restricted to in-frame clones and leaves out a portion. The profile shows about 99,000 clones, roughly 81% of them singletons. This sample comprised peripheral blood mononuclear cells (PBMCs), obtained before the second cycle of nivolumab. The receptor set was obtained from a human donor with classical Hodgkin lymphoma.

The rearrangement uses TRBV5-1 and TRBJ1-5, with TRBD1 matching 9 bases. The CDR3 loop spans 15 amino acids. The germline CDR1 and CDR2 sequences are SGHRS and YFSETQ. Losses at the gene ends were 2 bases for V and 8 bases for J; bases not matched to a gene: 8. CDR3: CASSFYGTGREPQHF. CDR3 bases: TGCGCCAGCAGCTTCTACGGGACAGGGCGTGAGCCCCAGCATTTT. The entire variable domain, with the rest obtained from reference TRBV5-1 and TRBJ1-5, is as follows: KAGVTQTPRYLIKTRGQQVTLSCSPISGHRSVSWYQQTPGQGLQFLFEYFSETQRNKGNFPGRFSGRQFSNSRSEMNVSTLELGDSALYLCASSFYGTGREPQHFGDGTRLSIL.

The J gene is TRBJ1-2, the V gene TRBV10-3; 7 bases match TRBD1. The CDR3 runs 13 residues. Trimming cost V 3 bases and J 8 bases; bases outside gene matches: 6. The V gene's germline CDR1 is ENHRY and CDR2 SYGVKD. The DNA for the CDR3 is TGTGCCATCAGTGACGGAAGGGGGCAGGGCTACACCTTC. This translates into CAISDGRGQGYTF.

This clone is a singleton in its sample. This CDR3 reads CASSAGYMNTEAFF. CDR3 nucleotides: TGTGCCAGCAGTGCGGGCTATATGAACACTGAAGCTTTCTTT. The chain employs TRBV27 and TRBJ1-1; D is undetermined. The germline gives CDR1 MNHEY, CDR2 SMNVEV (reference sequence). This CDR3 contains 14 residues. V lost 5 bases and J lost 0, with 10 bases in between.

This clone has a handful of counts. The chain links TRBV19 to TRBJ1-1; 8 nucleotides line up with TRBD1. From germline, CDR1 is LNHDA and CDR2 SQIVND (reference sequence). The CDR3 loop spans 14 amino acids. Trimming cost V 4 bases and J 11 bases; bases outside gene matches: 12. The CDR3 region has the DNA TGTGCCAGTAGTACCCGGACAGGGCTCGGGGTCGCTTTCTTT. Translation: CASSTRTGLGVAFF. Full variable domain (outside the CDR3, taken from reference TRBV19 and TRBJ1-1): DGGITQSPKYLFRKEGQNVTLSCEQNLNHDAMYWYRQDPGQGLRLIYYSQIVNDFQKGDIAEGYSVSREKKESFPLTVTSAQKNPTAFYLCASSTRTGLGVAFFGQGTRLTVV.

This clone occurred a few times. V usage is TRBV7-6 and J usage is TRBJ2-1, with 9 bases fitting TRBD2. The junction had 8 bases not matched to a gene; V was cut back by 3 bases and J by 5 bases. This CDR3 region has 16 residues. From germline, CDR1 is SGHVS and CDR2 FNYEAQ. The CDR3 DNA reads TGTGCCAGCAGCTTTGTAGCGGGAGTTGTGAACAATGAGCAGTTCTTC. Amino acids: CASSFVAGVVNNEQFF.

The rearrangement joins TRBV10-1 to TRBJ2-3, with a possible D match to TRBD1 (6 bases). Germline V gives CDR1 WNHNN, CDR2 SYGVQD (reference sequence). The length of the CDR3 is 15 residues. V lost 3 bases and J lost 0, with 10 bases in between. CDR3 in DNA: TGCGCCAGCAGTGACAGGGGCCCAAGCACAGATACGCAGTATTTT. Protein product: CASSDRGPSTDTQYF.

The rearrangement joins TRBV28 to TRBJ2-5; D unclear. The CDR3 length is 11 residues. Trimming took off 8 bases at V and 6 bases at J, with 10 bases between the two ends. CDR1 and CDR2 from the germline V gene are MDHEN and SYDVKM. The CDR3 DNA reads TGTGCCAGCTCTACAGAGCAGACCCAGTACTTC. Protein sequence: CASSTEQTQYF.

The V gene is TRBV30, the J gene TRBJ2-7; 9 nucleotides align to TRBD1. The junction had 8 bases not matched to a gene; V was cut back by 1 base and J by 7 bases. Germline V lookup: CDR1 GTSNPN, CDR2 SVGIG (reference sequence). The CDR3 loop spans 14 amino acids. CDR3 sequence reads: CAWSAGTGSQEQYF. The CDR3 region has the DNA TGTGCCTGGAGTGCAGGGACAGGGTCTCAAGAGCAGTACTTC. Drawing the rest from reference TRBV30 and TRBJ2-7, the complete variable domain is SQTIHQWPATLVQPVGSPLSLECTVEGTSNPNLYWYRQAAGRGLQLLFYSVGIGQISSEVPQNLSASRPQDRQFILSSKKLLLSDSGFYLCAWSAGTGSQEQYFGPGTRLTVT.

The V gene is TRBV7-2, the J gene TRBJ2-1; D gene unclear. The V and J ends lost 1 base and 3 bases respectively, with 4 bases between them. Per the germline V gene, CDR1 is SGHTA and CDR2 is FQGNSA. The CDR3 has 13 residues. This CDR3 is CASSLGDYNEQFF. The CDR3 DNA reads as TGTGCCAGCAGCTTAGGGGACTACAATGAGCAGTTCTTC.

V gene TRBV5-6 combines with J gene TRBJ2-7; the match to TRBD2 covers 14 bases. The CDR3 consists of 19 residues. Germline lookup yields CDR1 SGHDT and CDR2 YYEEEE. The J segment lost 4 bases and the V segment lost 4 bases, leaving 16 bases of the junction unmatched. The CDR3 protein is CASSTTPGLAGEARYEQYF. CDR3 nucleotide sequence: TGTGCCAGCAGCACCACCCCGGGACTAGCGGGAGAAGCTCGGTACGAGCAGTACTTC.

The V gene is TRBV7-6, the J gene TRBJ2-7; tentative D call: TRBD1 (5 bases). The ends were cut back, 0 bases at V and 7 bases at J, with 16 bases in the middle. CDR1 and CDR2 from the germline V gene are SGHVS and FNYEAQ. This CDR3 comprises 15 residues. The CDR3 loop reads CASSLASVRAEEQYF. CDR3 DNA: TGTGCCAGCAGCTTAGCGTCGGTCAGGGCTGAGGAGCAGTACTTC. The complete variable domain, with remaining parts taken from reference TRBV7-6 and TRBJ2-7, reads GAGVSQSPRYKVTKRGQDVALRCDPISGHVSLYWYRQALGQGPEFLTYFNYEAQQDKSGLPNDRFSAERPEGSISTLTIQRTEQRDSAMYRCASSLASVRAEEQYFGPGTRLTVT.

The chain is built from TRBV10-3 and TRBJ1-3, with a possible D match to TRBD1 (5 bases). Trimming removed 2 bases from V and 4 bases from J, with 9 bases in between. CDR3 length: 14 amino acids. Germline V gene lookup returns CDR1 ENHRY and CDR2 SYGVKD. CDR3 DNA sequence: TGTGCCATCAGTGAGGGGGCTCCGGGAAACACCATATATTTT. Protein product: CAISEGAPGNTIYF.

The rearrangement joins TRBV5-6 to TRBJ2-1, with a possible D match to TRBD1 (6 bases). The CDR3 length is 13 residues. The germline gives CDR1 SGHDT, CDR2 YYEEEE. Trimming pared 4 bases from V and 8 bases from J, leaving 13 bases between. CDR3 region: CASSRRGTYEQFF. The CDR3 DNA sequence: TGTGCCAGCAGCCGCAGGGGTACCTATGAGCAGTTCTTC.

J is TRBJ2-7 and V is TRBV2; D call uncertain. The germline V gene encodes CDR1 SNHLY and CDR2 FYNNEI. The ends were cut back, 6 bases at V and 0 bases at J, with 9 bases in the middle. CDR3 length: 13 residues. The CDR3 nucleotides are TGTGCCAGCAGCTCTGCAGGCTCCTACGAGCAGTACTTC. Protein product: CASSSAGSYEQYF.

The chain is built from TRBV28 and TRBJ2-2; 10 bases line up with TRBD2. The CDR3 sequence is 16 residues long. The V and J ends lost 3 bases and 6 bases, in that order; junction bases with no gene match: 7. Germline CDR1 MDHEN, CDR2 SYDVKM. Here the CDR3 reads CASSFGGLAGAGELFF. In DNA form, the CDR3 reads TGTGCCAGCAGTTTTGGCGGCCTAGCGGGGGCCGGGGAGCTGTTTTTT.